This T cell receptor (beta chain) was identified in a study of blood T cells in healthy people across ages. A second roughly 7 to 12 cycle PCR used barcoded and J-beta primers. A single record per CDR3 protein comes from TCRdb applying MiXCR to the 5' RACE reads. Of about 830,000 distinct CDR3 sequences listed, 62% were seen once; the top ten hold 25% to 35%. The CDR3 is 18 residues long. The germline V gene has CDR1 MNHNS and CDR2 SASEGT. Sequenced: blood. This chain links TRBV6-1 with TRBJ2-1; 7 nucleotides line up with TRBD1. The J call is in doubt because the DNA end fits TRBJ2-7 better. This TCR derives from a man aged 30 to 39 in good health. CDR3: CASSDPGQRPIPTYEQYF. The CDR3 nucleotides are TGTGCCAGCAGTGACCCGGGACAGAGGCCTATTCCTACCTACGAGCAGTACTTC.